The 8 T cell receptor beta chains below were found in one sample sequenced in a study of blood T cell repertoires in COVID-19. Sequencing used immunoSEQ multiplex PCR; TCRdb keeps in-frame clones, though not all of them. The sample yields roughly 200,000 clones, around nine tenths seen once. The sequenced sample was peripheral blood. The receptor set was obtained from a man between 60 and 75 years old who had recovered from COVID-19.

The gene calls are TRBV5-1 and TRBJ2-1, with a tentative D call TRBD1 (6 bases). The CDR3 is 12 residues long. Germline lookup yields CDR1 SGHRS and CDR2 YFSETQ. With 6 bases removed from V and 5 bases from J, the gap between germline ends came to 9 bases. DNA of the CDR3: TGCGCCAGCAAGGCAGGGGACAATGAGCAGTTCTTC. Amino acids: CASKAGDNEQFF.

This clone was seen a single time. The V gene is TRBV24-1, the J gene TRBJ2-5, with 8 nucleotides matching TRBD2. V shed 7 bases and J 0 bases; nucleotides not matched to a gene: 0. CDR1 is KGHDR, CDR2 SFDVKD, per germline. The CDR3 consists of 13 residues. CDR3 amino acids: CATRAGDQETQYF. For the CDR3, the DNA is TGTGCCACCAGAGCGGGGGACCAAGAGACCCAGTACTTC.

This clone has a single count. This chain uses TRBV7-2 with TRBJ2-3, with a tentative D call TRBD1 (6 bases). CDR3 length: 16 amino acids. Per the germline V gene, CDR1 is SGHTA and CDR2 is FQGNSA. V was cut by 1 base and J by 6 bases, with 17 bases left in between. CDR3: CASSLGSKQGLDTQYF. The CDR3, as DNA: TGTGCCAGCAGCTTAGGCAGTAAACAGGGTTTGGATACGCAGTATTTT.

This chain connects TRBV6-5 to TRBJ1-2; 9 bases are a match to TRBD1. V trimming: 2 bases; J trimming: 6 bases; junction bases outside the gene matches: 10. The CDR3 extends over 16 amino acids. Germline V gene lookup returns CDR1 MNHEY and CDR2 SVGAGI. For the CDR3, the DNA is TGTGCCAGCAGTTACCGAACCGCGGGACAGGGTGATGGCTACACCTTC. It encodes CASSYRTAGQGDGYTF.

Regarding this clone: The identical CDR3 is also encoded by other nucleotide sequences in the sample. The chain recombines TRBV5-4 with TRBJ1-5, with D unclear. Germline assignment: CDR1 SGHNT and CDR2 YYREEE (reference sequence). This CDR3 has 14 residues. Trimming shortened V by 0 bases and J by 4 bases, and 8 bases separated the two germline ends. CDR3 region: CASSLAGGNQPQHF. The CDR3 nucleotides are TGTGCCAGCAGCTTGGCAGGTGGGAATCAGCCCCAGCATTTT.

The chain has TRBV9 and TRBJ1-6, with D perhaps TRBD1 (6 bases). Per the germline V gene, CDR1 is SGDLS and CDR2 is YYNGEE. The V end lost 5 bases, the J end lost 7 bases, and 10 bases lay between the germline ends. The length of the CDR3 is 13 residues. The CDR3 sequence: CASRGGGNSPLHF. The CDR3 DNA reads as TGTGCCAGCAGGGGAGGGGGAAATTCACCCCTCCACTTT.

The chain is built from TRBV4-3 and TRBJ2-4; D remains ambiguous. Trimming removed 0 bases at V and 0 bases at J, with 9 bases between. Germline assignment: CDR1 LGHNA and CDR2 YSLEER. CDR3 length: 16 residues. CDR3 coding DNA: TGCGCCAGCAGCCAAGACCGCTGGCTAGCCAAAAACATTCAGTACTTC. This codes for CASSQDRWLAKNIQYF.

This sequence joins TRBV7-2 and TRBJ2-3; TRBD2 aligns across 11 bases. The CDR3 runs to 17 residues. Losses at the gene ends were 6 bases for V and 0 bases for J; bases not matched to a gene: 8. Germline V CDR1 and CDR2: SGHTA, FQGNSA. For the CDR3, the DNA is TGTGCCAGCAGGGCGACTAGCGGGGTCTCTAGCACAGATACGCAGTATTTT. It encodes CASRATSGVSSTDTQYF.